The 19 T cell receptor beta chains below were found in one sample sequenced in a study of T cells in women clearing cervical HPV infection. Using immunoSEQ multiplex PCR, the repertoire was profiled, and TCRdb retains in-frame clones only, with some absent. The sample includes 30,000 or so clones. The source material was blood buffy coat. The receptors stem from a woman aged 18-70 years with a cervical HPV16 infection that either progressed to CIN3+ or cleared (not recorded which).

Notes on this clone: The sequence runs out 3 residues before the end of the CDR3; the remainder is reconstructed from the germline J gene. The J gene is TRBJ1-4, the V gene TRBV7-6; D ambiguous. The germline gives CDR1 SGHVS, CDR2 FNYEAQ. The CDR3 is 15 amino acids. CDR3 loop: CASSPFKAATGELFF. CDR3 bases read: TGTGCCAGCAGCCCCTTTAAGGCTGCAACGGGTGAA.

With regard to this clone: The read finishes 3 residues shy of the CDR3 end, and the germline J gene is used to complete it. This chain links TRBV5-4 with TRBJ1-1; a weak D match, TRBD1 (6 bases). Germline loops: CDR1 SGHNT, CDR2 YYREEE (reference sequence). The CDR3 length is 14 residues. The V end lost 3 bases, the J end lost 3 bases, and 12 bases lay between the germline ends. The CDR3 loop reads CASSSNQGYTEAFF. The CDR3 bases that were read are TGTGCCAGCAGCTCAAATCAGGGGTACACTGAA.

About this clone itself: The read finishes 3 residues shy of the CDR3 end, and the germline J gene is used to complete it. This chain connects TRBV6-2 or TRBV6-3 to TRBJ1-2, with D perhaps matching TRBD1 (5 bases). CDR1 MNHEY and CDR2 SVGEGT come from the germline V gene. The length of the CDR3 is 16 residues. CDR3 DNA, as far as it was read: TGTGCCAGCAGTAGACCGGGACTAGTGGCATCAGATACC. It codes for CASSRPGLVASDT. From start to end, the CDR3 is CASSRPGLVASDTYTF.

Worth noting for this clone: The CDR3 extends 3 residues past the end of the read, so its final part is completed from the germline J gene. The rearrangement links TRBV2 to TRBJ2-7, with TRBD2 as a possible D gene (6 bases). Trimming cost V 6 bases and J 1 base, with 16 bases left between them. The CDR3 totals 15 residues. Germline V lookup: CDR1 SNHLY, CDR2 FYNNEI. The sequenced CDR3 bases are TGTGCCAGCAGGGGACTTTTCCAGCCTTCCTACGAG. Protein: CASRGLFQPSYE. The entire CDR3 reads CASRGLFQPSYEQYF.

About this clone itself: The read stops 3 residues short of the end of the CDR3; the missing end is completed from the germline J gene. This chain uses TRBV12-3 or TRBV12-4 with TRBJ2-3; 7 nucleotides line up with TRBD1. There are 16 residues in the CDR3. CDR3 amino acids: CASSAGQQGLEWTQYF. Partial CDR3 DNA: TGTGCCAGCAGTGCGGGCCAACAGGGGCTGGAGTGGACG.

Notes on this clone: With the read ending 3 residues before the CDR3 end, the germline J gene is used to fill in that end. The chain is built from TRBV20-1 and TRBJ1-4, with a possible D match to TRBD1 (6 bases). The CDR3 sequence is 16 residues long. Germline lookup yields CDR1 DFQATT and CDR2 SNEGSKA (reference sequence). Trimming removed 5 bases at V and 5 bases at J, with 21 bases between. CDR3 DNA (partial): TGCAGTGCTCGTGAGACAGGTGTGAAGCTAAATGAAAAA. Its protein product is CSARETGVKLNEK. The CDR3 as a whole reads CSARETGVKLNEKLFF.

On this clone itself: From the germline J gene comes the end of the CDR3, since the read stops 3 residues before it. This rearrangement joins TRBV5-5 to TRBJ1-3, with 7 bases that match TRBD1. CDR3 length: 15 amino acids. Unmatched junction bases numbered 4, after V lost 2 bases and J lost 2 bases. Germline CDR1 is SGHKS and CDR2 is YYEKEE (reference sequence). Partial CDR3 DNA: TGTGCCAGCAGCTTCGACAGGGCGGCTGGAAACACC. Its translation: CASSFDRAAGNT. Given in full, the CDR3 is CASSFDRAAGNTIYF.

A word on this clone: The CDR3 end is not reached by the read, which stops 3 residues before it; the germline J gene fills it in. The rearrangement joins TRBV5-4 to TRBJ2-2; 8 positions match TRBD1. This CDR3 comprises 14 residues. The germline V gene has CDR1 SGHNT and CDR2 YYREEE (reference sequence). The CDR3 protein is CASSLNRGNSPLFF. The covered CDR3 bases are TGTGCCAGCAGCTTGAACAGGGGGAATTCACCG.

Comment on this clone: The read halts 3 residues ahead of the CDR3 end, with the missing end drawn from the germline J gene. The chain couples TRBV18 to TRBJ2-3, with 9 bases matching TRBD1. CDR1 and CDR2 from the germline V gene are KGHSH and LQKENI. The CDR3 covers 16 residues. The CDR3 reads CASSPPGQGPGQPQYF. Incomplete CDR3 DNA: TGTGCCAGCTCACCACCGGGACAGGGACCGGGACAGCCG.

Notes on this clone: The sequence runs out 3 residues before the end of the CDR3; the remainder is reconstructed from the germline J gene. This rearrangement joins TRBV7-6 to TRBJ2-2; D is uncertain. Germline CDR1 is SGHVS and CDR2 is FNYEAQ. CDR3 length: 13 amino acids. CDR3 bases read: TGTGCCAGCAGCTTAGGGTCCGGTGAAAAG. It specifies CASSLGSGEK. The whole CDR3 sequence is CASSLGSGEKLFF. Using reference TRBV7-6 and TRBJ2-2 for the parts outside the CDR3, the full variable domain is GAGVSQSPRYKVTKRGQDVALRCDPISGHVSLYWYRQALGQGPEFLTYFNYEAQQDKSGLPNDRFSAERPEGSISTLTIQRTEQRDSAMYRCASSLGSGEKLFFGEGSRLTVL.

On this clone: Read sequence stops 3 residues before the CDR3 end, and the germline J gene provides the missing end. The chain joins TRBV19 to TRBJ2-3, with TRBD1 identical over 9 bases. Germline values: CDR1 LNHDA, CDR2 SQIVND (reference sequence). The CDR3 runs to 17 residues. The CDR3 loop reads CASSPFPRGTGKETQYF. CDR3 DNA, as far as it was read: TGTGCCAGTAGTCCGTTCCCTCGCGGGACAGGGAAAGAGACG.

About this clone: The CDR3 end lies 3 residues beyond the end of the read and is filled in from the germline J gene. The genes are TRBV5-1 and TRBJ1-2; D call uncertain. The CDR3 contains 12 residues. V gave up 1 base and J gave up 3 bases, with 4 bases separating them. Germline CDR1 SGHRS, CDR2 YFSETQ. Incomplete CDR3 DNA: TGCGCCAGCAGCTTGAAGGACTATGGC. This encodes CASSLKDYG. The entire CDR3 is CASSLKDYGYTF. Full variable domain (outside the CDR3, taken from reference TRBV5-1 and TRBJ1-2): KAGVTQTPRYLIKTRGQQVTLSCSPISGHRSVSWYQQTPGQGLQFLFEYFSETQRNKGNFPGRFSGRQFSNSRSEMNVSTLELGDSALYLCASSLKDYGYTFGSGTRLTVV.

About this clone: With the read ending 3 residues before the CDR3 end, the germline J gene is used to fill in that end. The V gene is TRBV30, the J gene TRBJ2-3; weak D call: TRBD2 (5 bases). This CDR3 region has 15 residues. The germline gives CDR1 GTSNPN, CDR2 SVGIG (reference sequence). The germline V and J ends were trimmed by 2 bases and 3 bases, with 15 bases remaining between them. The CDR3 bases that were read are TGTGCCTGGAGTAGTCTAGGAGGAATTACAGATACG. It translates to CAWSSLGGITDT. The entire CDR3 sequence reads CAWSSLGGITDTQYF.

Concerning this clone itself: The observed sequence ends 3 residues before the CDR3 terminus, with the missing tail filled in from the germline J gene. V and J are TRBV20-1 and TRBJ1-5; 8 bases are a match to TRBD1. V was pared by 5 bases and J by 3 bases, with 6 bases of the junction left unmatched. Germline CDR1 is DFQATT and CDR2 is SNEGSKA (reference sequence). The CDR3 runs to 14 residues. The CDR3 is CSAQGQVYNQPQHF. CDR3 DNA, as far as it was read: TGCAGTGCTCAGGGACAGGTTTACAATCAGCCC.

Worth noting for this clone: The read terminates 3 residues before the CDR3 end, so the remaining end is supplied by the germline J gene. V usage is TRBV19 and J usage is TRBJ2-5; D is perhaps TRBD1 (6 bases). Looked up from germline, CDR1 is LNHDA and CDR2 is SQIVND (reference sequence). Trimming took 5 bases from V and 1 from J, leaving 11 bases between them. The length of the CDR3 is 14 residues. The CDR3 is CASSSSRGQETQYF. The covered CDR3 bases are TGTGCCAGTAGTTCCAGCAGGGGCCAAGAGACC.

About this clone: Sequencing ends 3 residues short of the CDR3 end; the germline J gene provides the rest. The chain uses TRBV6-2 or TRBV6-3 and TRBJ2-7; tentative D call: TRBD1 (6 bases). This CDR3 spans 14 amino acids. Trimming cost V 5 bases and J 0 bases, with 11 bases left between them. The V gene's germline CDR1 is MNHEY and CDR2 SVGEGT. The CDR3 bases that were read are TGTGCCAGCAGTCGGACAGCTATCTCCTACGAG. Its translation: CASSRTAISYE. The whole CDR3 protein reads CASSRTAISYEQYF.

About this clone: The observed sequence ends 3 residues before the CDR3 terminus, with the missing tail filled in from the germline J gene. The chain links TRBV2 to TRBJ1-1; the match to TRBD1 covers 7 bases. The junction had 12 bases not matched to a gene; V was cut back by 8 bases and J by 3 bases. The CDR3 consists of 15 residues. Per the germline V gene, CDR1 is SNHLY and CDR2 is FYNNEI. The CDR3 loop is CASAYPGQIDTEAFF. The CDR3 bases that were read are TGTGCCAGCGCCTATCCGGGACAGATTGACACTGAA.

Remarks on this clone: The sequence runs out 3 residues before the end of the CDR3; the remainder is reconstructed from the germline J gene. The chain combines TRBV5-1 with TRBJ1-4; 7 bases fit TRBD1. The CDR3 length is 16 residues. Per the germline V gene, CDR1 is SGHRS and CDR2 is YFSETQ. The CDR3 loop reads CASSLTADRVNSPLFF. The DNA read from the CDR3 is TGCGCCAGCAGCTTAACGGCCGACAGGGTCAATTCACCA. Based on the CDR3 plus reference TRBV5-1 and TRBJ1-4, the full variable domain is KAGVTQTPRYLIKTRGQQVTLSCSPISGHRSVSWYQQTPGQGLQFLFEYFSETQRNKGNFPGRFSGRQFSNSRSEMNVSTLELGDSALYLCASSLTADRVNSPLFFGSGTQLSVL.

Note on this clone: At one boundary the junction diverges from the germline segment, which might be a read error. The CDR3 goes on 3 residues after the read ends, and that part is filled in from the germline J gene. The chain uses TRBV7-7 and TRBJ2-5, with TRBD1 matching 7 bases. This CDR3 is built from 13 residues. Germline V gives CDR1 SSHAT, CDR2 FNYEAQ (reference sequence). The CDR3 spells CASRQDREETQYF. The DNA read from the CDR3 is TGTGCTAGCAGGCAAGACAGGGAGGAGACC.